This is a list of T cell receptor beta chains from one sample in a study of T cell responses to AZD1222 COVID-19 vaccine. Only in-frame clones appear in the TCRdb table, and some are missing; sequencing was by immunoSEQ multiplex PCR. This sample yields some 120,000 clones, of which 80% to 90% are seen a single time; roughly a sixth belongs to the top ten. This specimen consisted of peripheral blood, obtained on day 0 of MenACWY control vaccination. The receptors stem from an adult in good health. Both conserved end residues are part of each CDR3. D genes are given only for firm matches. Size is stated for part of the rows, as once, few or many counts, or as a class when the clone is expanded.

J | V | D | size | CDR3 | DNA
TRBJ1-2 | TRBV28 | NA | few | CASSIGVEGVGYTF | TGTGCCAGCAGTATTGGGGTAGAAGGGGTAGGCTACACCTTC
TRBJ2-7 | TRBV5-1 | NA | NA | CASSFMGSYEQYF | TGCGCCAGCAGCTTCATGGGGTCCTACGAGCAGTACTTC
TRBJ1-2 | TRBV7-2 | NA | few | CASSEGTRGYGYTF | TGTGCCAGCAGCGAAGGAACTAGGGGCTATGGCTACACCTTC
TRBJ1-5 | TRBV2 | NA | few | CASRQGYGNQPQHF | TGTGCCAGCAGACAGGGATACGGCAATCAGCCCCAGCATTTT
TRBJ2-1 | TRBV9 | NA | few | CASSVGGSYNEQFF | TGTGCCAGCAGCGTAGGGGGTTCCTACAATGAGCAGTTCTTC
TRBJ2-2 | TRBV27 | TRBD2 | NA | CASSASGRAFTGELFF | TGTGCCAGCAGTGCTAGCGGGAGGGCCTTCACCGGGGAGCTGTTTTTT
TRBJ2-3 | TRBV4-1 | NA | NA | CASSRVGFTDTQYF | TGCGCCAGCAGCCGGGTGGGTTTTACAGATACGCAGTATTTT
TRBJ1-2 | TRBV9 | NA | NA | CASSVETGGGYTF | TGTGCCAGCAGCGTAGAGACAGGAGGTGGCTACACCTTC
TRBJ2-7 | TRBV6-5 | NA | NA | CASSYSRLGHAEQYF | TGTGCCAGCAGTTACTCGAGACTAGGTCATGCCGAGCAGTACTTC
TRBJ1-1 | TRBV5-1 | NA | once | CASSLEMSNTEAFF | TGCGCCAGCAGCTTGGAAATGTCAAACACTGAAGCTTTCTTT
TRBJ2-7 | TRBV5-1 | TRBD2 | NA | CASSLIGLAGAAEQYF | TGCGCCAGCAGCTTGATAGGTCTAGCGGGAGCGGCCGAGCAGTACTTC
TRBJ1-4 | TRBV27 | NA | NA | CASRPGGGYTNEKLFF | TGTGCCAGCAGGCCCGGTGGGGGGTACACTAATGAAAAACTGTTTTTT
TRBJ1-4 | TRBV9 | NA | NA | CASSPQGGSEKLFF | TGTGCCAGCAGCCCCCAGGGAGGAAGTGAAAAACTGTTTTTT
TRBJ2-7 | TRBV21-1 | NA | NA | CASSKPHPERQGADEQYF | TGTGCCAGCAGCAAGCCCCACCCGGAAAGACAGGGGGCGGACGAGCAGTACTTC
TRBJ2-1 | TRBV5-1 | NA | NA | CASSLGAASYNEQFF | TGCGCCAGCAGCTTGGGGGCAGCCTCCTACAATGAGCAGTTCTTC
TRBJ2-3 | TRBV6-1 | TRBD2 | NA | CASSELRSSGRRTDTQYF | TGTGCCAGCAGTGAATTAAGGTCCAGCGGGAGAAGAACAGATACGCAGTATTTT
TRBJ1-5 | TRBV28 | NA | NA | CASSFPGNQPQHF | TGTGCCAGCAGTTTCCCAGGCAATCAGCCCCAGCATTTT
TRBJ2-5 | TRBV18 | NA | once | CASSYDARWAQYF | TGTGCCAGCTCTTACGACGCGAGATGGGCCCAGTACTTC
TRBJ1-4 | TRBV7-9 | NA | NA | CASQVGGNEKLFF | TGTGCCAGCCAGGTCGGGGGAAATGAAAAACTGTTTTTT
TRBJ2-7 | TRBV7-9 | NA | NA | CASSPQGHEQYF | TGTGCCAGCAGCCCTCAGGGCCACGAGCAGTACTTC
TRBJ2-1 | TRBV5-6 | NA | NA | CASSRQDDSYNEQFF | TGTGCCAGCAGCAGGCAGGATGACTCCTACAATGAGCAGTTCTTC
TRBJ1-4 | TRBV15 | NA | NA | CATSSDRQGEKLFF | TGTGCCACCAGCAGTGACAGACAAGGTGAAAAACTGTTTTTT
TRBJ1-2 | TRBV6-5 | TRBD1 | NA | CASNSRGGPNYGYTF | TGTGCCAGCAACAGCAGGGGGGGGCCTAACTATGGCTACACCTTC
TRBJ2-7 | TRBV19 | TRBD1 | NA | CASSSLGTGLYEQYF | TGTGCCAGTAGTTCACTCGGGACAGGGTTGTACGAGCAGTACTTC